The clone carrying this T cell receptor (beta chain) was counted at least ten times. The data stem from a study of T cells in Graves' hyperthyroidism and ophthalmopathy. RNA transcripts gave rise to amplified TCR beta CDR3 regions. HTBI primers were employed in a first-round RT-PCR of the TCR CDR3. TCRdb itself ran the multiplex PCR reads through MiXCR, one entry per CDR3 protein. The data show 330,000 or so distinct CDR3 sequences, roughly 20% seen once. The CDR3 consists of 14 residues. Trimming removed 5 bases at V and 8 bases at J, with 19 bases between. CDR1 SGHRS and CDR2 YFSETQ come from the germline V gene.

The clonotype was recovered from a woman in her thirties or forties with Graves' ophthalmopathy. Source material: blood. The chain carries TRBV5-1 and TRBJ1-1; D is ambiguous. The DNA for the CDR3 is TGCGCCAGCAGGGATCGTGGAGGGAGAGGGGAAGCTTTCTTT. Its translation is CASRDRGGRGEAFF.